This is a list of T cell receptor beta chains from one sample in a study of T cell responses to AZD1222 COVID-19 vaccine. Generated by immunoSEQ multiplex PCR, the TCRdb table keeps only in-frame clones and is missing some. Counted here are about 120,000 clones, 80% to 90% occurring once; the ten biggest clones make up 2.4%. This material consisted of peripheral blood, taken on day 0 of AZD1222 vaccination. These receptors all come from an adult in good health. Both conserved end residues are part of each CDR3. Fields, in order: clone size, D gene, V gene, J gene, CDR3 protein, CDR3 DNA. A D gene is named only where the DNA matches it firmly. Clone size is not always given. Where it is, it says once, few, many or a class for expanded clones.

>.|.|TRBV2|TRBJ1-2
CASSVRDPGGYGYTF
TGTGCCAGCAGTGTCCGGGACCCAGGTGGATATGGCTACACCTTC
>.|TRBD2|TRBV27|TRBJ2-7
CASSPRGLESYEQYF
TGTGCCAGCAGTCCTAGAGGACTAGAATCCTACGAGCAGTACTTC
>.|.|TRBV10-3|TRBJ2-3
CAISGGLTDTQYF
TGTGCCATCAGTGGGGGGCTAACAGATACGCAGTATTTT
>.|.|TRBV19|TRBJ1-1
CASSRGHVNTEAFF
TGTGCCAGTAGTAGGGGACACGTGAACACTGAAGCTTTCTTT
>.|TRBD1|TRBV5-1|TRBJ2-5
CASNLGTGEETQYF
TGCGCCAGCAATTTGGGGACAGGGGAAGAGACCCAGTACTTC
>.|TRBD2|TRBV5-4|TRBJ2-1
CASSAGPLAGGPRGEQFF
TGTGCCAGCAGCGCGGGCCCCCTAGCGGGAGGGCCGAGGGGTGAGCAGTTCTTC
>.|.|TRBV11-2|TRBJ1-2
CASSLGFFYGYTF
TGTGCCAGCAGCTTAGGGTTCTTCTATGGCTACACCTTC
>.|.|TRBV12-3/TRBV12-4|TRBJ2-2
CASRSVGAGELFF
TGTGCCAGCAGGTCCGTGGGCGCCGGGGAGCTGTTTTTT
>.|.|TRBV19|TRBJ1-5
CASSPPGLPNQPQHF
TGTGCCAGTAGTCCTCCGGGCCTCCCCAATCAGCCCCAGCATTTT
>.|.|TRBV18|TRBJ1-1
CASSPGGIEAFF
TGTGCCAGCTCACCAGGGGGGATTGAAGCTTTCTTT
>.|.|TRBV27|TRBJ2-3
CASSAYTDTQYF
TGTGCCAGCAGTGCATACACAGATACGCAGTATTTT
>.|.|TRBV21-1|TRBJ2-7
CASSKRDRGYEQYF
TGTGCCAGCAGCAAAAGGGACAGGGGCTACGAGCAGTACTTC
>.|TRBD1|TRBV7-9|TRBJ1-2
CASSSNTGGNYGYTF
TGTGCCAGCAGCTCAAATACAGGGGGCAACTATGGCTACACCTTC
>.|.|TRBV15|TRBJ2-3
CATSRDGRDDITDTQYF
TGTGCCACCAGCAGAGATGGGCGGGACGATATCACAGATACGCAGTATTTT
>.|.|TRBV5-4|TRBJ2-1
CASSLAGTLANEQFF
TGTGCCAGCAGCTTGGCCGGCACCCTAGCCAATGAGCAGTTCTTC
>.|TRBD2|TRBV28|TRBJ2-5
CASSSPGTSRTQYF
TGTGCCAGCAGTTCCCCCGGGACTAGCCGAACCCAGTACTTC
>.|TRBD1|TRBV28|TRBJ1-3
CASSLSQGGADGNTIYF
TGTGCCAGCAGTTTATCCCAAGGGGGCGCAGATGGAAACACCATATATTTT
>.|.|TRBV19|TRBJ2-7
CASSIEAGYEQYF
TGTGCCAGTAGTATAGAAGCAGGGTACGAGCAGTACTTC
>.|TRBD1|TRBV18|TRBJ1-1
CASSPAIPGQGSGDTEAFF
TGTGCCAGCTCACCGGCGATACCGGGACAGGGTTCAGGGGACACTGAAGCTTTCTTT
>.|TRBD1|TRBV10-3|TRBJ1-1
CAISSPEGQGTVSGFGAFF
TGTGCCATCAGCTCTCCTGAGGGACAGGGGACCGTATCAGGGTTTGGGGCTTTCTTT
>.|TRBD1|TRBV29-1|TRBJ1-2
CSVEGARGQNYGYTF
TGCAGCGTTGAAGGCGCTCGGGGACAGAACTATGGCTACACCTTC
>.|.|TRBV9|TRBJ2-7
CASSVGGVSYEQYF
TGTGCCAGCAGCGTAGGTGGGGTCTCCTACGAGCAGTACTTC
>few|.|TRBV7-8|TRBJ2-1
CASSLIDGSYNEQFF
TGTGCCAGCAGCTTAATCGATGGGTCCTACAATGAGCAGTTCTTC
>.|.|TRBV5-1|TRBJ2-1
CASSREGLRGSYNEQFF
TGCGCCAGCAGCCGAGAGGGTCTCCGGGGCTCCTACAATGAGCAGTTCTTC
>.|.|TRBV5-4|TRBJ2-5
CASSPVGQETQYF
TGTGCCAGCAGCCCGGTGGGGCAAGAGACCCAGTACTTC
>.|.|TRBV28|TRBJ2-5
CASSPEGQFETQYF
TGTGCCAGCAGTCCCGAGGGGCAGTTTGAGACCCAGTACTTC
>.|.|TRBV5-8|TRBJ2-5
CASSHRRGETQYF
TGTGCCAGCAGCCACCGCCGGGGGGAGACCCAGTACTTC
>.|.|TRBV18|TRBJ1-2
CASSPTQDFYGYTF
TGTGCCAGCTCACCAACACAGGATTTCTATGGCTACACCTTC
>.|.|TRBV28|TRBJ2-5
CASSLVPETQYF
TGTGCCAGCAGTTTAGTACCGGAGACCCAGTACTTC
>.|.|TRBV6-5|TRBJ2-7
CASGPHVLEQYF
TGTGCCTCCGGGCCCCACGTCCTGGAGCAGTACTTC
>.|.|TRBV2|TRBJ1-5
CASSDSHSNQPQHF
TGTGCCAGCAGTGACAGTCATAGCAATCAGCCCCAGCATTTT
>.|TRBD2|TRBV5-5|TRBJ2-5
CASSSGLAVQETQYF
TGTGCCAGCAGCAGCGGACTAGCGGTACAAGAGACCCAGTACTTC
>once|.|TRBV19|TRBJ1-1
CASRWDTEAFF
TGTGCCAGCCGCTGGGACACTGAAGCTTTCTTT
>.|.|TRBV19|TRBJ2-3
CASSIARGGMDTQYF
TGTGCCAGTAGTATAGCAAGGGGCGGGATGGATACGCAGTATTTT
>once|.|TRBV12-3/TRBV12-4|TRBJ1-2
CASSLQGNYGYTF
TGTGCCAGCAGCCTCCAAGGCAACTATGGCTACACCTTC
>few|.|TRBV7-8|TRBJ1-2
CASSLQIGGGYTF
TGTGCCAGCAGCCTCCAAATTGGGGGAGGCTACACCTTC
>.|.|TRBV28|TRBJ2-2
CASSLNRRTGELFF
TGTGCCAGCAGTTTAAACCGCCGGACCGGGGAGCTGTTTTTT
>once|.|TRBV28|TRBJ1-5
CASSLGGQTQPQHF
TGTGCCAGCAGTTTGGGGGGCCAGACTCAGCCCCAGCATTTT
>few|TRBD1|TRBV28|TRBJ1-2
CASSLNRGVDYGYTF
TGTGCCAGCAGTTTAAACAGGGGAGTGGACTATGGCTACACCTTC
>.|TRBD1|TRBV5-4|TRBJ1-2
CASSLESSGTGEGGYTF
TGTGCCAGCAGCTTGGAATCCTCCGGGACAGGGGAAGGTGGCTACACCTTC
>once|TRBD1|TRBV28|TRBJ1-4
CASSPGGTRRTNEKLFF
TGTGCCAGCAGCCCAGGGGGGACCCGTCGCACTAATGAAAAACTGTTTTTT
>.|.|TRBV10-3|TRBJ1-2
CAIGGDYGYTF
TGTGCCATCGGGGGTGACTATGGCTACACCTTC
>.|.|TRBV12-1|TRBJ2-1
CASSFAPLALAGANNEQFF
TGTGCCAGCAGCTTTGCCCCCCTTGCCCTAGCGGGAGCCAACAATGAGCAGTTCTTC
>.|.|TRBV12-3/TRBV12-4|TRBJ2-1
CASRYRDEQFF
TGTGCCAGCAGGTACAGGGATGAGCAGTTCTTC
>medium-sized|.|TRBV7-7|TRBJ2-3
CASSPHEGRADTQYF
TGTGCTAGCAGCCCCCATGAGGGGCGGGCCGATACGCAGTATTTT
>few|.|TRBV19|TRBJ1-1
CASSRDQGIPEAFF
TGTGCCAGTAGCCGTGATCAGGGGATTCCTGAAGCTTTCTTT
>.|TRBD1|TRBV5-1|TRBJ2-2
CASSLGTGDTGELFF
TGCGCCAGCAGCTTGGGGACAGGGGACACCGGGGAGCTGTTTTTT
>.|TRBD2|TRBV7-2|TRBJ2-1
CASSPRTSGPPNEQFF
TGTGCCAGCAGCCCCCGGACTAGCGGCCCCCCCAATGAGCAGTTCTTC
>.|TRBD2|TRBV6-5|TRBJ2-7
CASKGTSGTYEQYF
TGTGCCAGCAAGGGGACTAGCGGGACTTACGAGCAGTACTTC
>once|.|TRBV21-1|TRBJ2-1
CASSITGTPSSYNEQFF
TGTGCCAGCAGCATCACGGGGACACCTAGCTCCTACAATGAGCAGTTCTTC
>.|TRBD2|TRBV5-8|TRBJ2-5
CASSRGGLETQYF
TGTGCCAGCAGCCGGGGGGGCCTAGAGACCCAGTACTTC
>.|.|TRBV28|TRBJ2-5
CASSAGTPTGETQYF
TGTGCCAGCAGTGCGGGGACGCCGACGGGAGAGACCCAGTACTTC
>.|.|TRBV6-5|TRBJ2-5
CASSPRIQETQYF
TGTGCCAGCAGTCCTCGGATACAAGAGACCCAGTACTTC
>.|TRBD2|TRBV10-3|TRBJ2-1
CAISEPSGSYYNEQFF
TGTGCCATCAGTGAGCCTAGCGGGAGTTACTACAATGAGCAGTTCTTC
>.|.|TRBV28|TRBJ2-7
CASSLRPRHYEQYF
TGTGCCAGCAGTTTACGCCCCAGACACTACGAGCAGTACTTC
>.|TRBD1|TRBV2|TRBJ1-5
CASSSDRGNQPQHF
TGTGCCAGCAGTTCCGACAGGGGCAATCAGCCCCAGCATTTT
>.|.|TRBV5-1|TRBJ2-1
CASSPAGLYNEQFF
TGCGCCAGCAGTCCGGCGGGACTCTACAATGAGCAGTTCTTC
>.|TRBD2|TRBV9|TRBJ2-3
CASSPRLAGGGPSTDTQYF
TGTGCCAGCAGCCCCAGACTAGCGGGAGGGGGCCCTAGCACAGATACGCAGTATTTT
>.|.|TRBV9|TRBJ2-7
CASSVGGGAPYEQYF
TGTGCCAGCAGCGTAGGAGGGGGAGCCCCCTACGAGCAGTACTTC
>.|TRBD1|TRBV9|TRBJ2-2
CASSSTGGAGSGELFF
TGTGCCAGCAGTTCTACAGGGGGCGCTGGATCCGGGGAGCTGTTTTTT